This T cell receptor (beta chain) was identified during a study of regulatory T cells in long-lasting Graves disease. General study points: Persistent patients shared more public clonotypes (approximately 2,700) than newly diagnosed patients (about 1,000). The researchers studied only peripheral blood, not thyroid tissue.

The time point was: persistent/refractory GD, antithyroid drugs over 5 years with positive TRAb. There was RNA extracted from PBMCs, and the TCR library was made from it. In each case, Graves' disease was diagnosed per American Thyroid Association guidelines. A volume of 7 to 9.5 milliliters of peripheral blood was collected in EDTA tubes. V shed 6 bases, J shed 10 bases, and the junction held 9 bases outside the gene matches. The CDR3 has 13 amino acids. Germline-derived CDR1 and CDR2 are MDHEN and SYDVKM. This clonotype has just one count. Its antigen is as yet unknown. Building the TCR beta libraries relied on iRepertoire HTBI primers, and CDR3 regions underwent Arm-PCR. One entry per CDR3 protein, called by TCRdb with MiXCR from the multiplex PCR reads. The top ten clones hold just under 30% of a sample with about 340,000 distinct CDR3 sequences, about 20% of them seen once.

The TCR sequence derives from a female donor with Graves disease. Sequenced material: peripheral blood mononuclear cells (PBMCs), taken when the disease was refractory, from a patient treated with antithyroid drugs. V is TRBV28 and J is TRBJ2-1; TRBD2 aligns across 7 bases. The CDR3 here is CASRRDMGGEQFF. The CDR3 nucleotides read TGTGCCAGCAGGCGGGATATGGGGGGGGAGCAGTTCTTC.